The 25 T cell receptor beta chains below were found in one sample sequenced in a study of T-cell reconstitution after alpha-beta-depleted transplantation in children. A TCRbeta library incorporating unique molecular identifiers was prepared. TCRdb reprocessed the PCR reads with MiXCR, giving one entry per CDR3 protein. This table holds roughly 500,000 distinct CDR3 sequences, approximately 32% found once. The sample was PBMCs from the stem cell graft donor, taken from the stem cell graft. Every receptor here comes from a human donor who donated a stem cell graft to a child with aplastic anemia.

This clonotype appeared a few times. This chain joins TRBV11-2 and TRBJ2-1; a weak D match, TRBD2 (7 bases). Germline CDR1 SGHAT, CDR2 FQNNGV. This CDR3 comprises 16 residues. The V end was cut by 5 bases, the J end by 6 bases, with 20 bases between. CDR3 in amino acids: CASSTPSAAGANEQFF. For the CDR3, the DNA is TGTGCCAGCAGCACTCCATCAGCCGCGGGGGCCAATGAGCAGTTCTTC.

CDR3 sequence (DNA): TGTGCCAGCAGCCCAAACACCGGGACAGAGAACACTGAAGCTTTCTTT. Its translation is CASSPNTGTENTEAFF. The chain combines TRBV7-9 with TRBJ1-1; 7 nucleotides agree with TRBD1. The CDR3 spans 16 residues. Germline V lookup: CDR1 SEHNR, CDR2 FQNEAQ (reference sequence). The V segment lost 5 bases and the J segment 1 base; nucleotides outside the gene matches: 10.

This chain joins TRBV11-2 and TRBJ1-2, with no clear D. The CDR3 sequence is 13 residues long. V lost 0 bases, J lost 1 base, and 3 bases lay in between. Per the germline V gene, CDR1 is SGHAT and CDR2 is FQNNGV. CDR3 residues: CASSLEHNYGYTF. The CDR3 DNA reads TGTGCCAGCAGCTTAGAGCATAACTATGGCTACACCTTC.

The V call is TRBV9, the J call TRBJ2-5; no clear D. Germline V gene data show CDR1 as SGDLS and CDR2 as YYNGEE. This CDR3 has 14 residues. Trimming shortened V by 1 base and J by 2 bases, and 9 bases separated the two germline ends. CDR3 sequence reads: CASSVKAEQETQYF. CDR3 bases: TGTGCCAGCAGCGTAAAGGCGGAGCAAGAGACCCAGTACTTC. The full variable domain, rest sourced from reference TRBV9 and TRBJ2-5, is DSGVTQTPKHLITATGQRVTLRCSPRSGDLSVYWYQQSLDQGLQFLIQYYNGEERAKGNILERFSAQQFPDLHSELNLSSLELGDSALYFCASSVKAEQETQYFGPGTRLLVL.

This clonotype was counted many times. CDR3 DNA sequence: TGCAGTGCTACCCGAGGGGCCTACGAGCAGTACTTC. Amino acid sequence: CSATRGAYEQYF. The chain employs TRBV20-1 and TRBJ2-7; the D gene could be TRBD1 or TRBD2 (5 bases each). In germline, CDR1 is DFQATT, CDR2 SNEGSKA (reference sequence). V gave up 4 bases and J gave up 2 bases, with 9 bases separating them. This CDR3 spans 12 amino acids.

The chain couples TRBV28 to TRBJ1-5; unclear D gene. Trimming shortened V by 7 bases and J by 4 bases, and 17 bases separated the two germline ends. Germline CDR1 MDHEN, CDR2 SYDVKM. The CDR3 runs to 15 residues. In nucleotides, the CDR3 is TGTGCCAGCACTCCAAGGCCACTCGGAAATCAGCCCCAGCATTTT. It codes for CASTPRPLGNQPQHF.

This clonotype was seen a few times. The CDR3 DNA is TGTGCCAGCAGCTTAGGGACTAGCGGGGCCTACGAGCAGTACTTC. Translation: CASSLGTSGAYEQYF. The chain recombines TRBV11-2 with TRBJ2-7; 12 positions agree with TRBD2. The V segment lost 1 base and the J segment 2 bases; nucleotides outside the gene matches: 0. CDR3 length: 15 amino acids. From germline, CDR1 is SGHAT and CDR2 FQNNGV. Drawing the rest from reference TRBV11-2 and TRBJ2-7, the complete variable domain is EAGVAQSPRYKIIEKRQSVAFWCNPISGHATLYWYQQILGQGPKLLIQFQNNGVVDDSQLPKDRFSAERLKGVDSTLKIQPAKLEDSAVYLCASSLGTSGAYEQYFGPGTRLTVT.

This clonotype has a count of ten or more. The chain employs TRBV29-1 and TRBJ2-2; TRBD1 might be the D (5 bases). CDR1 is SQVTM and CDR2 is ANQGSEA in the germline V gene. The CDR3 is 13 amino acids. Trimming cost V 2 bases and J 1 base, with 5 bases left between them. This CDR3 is CSVEQGNTGELFF. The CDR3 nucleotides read TGCAGCGTTGAACAGGGGAACACCGGGGAGCTGTTTTTT.

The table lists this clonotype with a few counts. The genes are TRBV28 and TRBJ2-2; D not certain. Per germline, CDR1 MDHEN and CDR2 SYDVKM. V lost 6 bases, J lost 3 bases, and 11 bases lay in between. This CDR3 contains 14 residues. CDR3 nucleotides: TGTGCCAGCAGACTGGGGTCGTACACCGGGGAGCTGTTTTTT. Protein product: CASRLGSYTGELFF.

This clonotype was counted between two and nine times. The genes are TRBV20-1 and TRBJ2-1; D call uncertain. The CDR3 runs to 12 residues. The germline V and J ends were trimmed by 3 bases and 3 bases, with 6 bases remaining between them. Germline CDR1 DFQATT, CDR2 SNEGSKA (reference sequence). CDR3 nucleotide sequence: TGCAGTGCTAGCTCAGGCTACAATGAGCAGTTCTTC. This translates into CSASSGYNEQFF.

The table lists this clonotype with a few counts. This CDR3 is CSARPLGFDNEQFF. CDR3 in DNA: TGCAGTGCTAGACCCTTGGGCTTTGACAATGAGCAGTTCTTC. This chain joins TRBV20-1 and TRBJ2-1; D not resolved. This CDR3 has 14 residues. V was clipped by 2 bases and J by 5 bases, with 13 bases between them. From germline, CDR1 is DFQATT and CDR2 SNEGSKA (reference sequence).

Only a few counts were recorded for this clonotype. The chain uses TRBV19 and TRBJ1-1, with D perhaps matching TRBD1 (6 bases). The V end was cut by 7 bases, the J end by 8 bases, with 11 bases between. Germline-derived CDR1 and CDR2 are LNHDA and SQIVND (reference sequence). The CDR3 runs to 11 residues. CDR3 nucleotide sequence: TGTGCCAGTAAGGGGGAAAGGGAAGCTTTCTTT. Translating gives CASKGEREAFF.

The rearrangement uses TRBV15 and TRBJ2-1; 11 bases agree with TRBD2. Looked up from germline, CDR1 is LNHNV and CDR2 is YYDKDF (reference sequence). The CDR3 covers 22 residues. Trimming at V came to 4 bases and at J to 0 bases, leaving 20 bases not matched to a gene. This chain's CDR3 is CATSTERELAGDGSRSYNEQFF. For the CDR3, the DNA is TGTGCCACCAGCACTGAACGGGAACTAGCGGGAGACGGGTCCCGCTCCTACAATGAGCAGTTCTTC.

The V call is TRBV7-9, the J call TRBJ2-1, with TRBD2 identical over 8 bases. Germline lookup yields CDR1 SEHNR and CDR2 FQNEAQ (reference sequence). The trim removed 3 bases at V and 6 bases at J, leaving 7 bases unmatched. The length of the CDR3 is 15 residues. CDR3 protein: CASSFSGSIGNEQFF. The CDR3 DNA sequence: TGTGCCAGCAGCTTCAGCGGGAGCATCGGCAATGAGCAGTTCTTC.

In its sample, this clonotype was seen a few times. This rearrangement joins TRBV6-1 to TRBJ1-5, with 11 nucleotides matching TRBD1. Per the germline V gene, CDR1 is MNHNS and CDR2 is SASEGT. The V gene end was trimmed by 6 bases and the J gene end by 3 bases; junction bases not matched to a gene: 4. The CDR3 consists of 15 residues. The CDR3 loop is CASREGQGDNQPQHF. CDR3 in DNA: TGTGCCAGCAGGGAGGGACAGGGGGACAATCAGCCCCAGCATTTT.

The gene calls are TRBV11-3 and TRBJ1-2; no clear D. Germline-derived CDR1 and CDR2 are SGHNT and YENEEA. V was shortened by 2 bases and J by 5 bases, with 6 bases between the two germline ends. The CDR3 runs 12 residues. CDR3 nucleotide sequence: TGTGCCAGCAGCTTAAGGACGTATGGCTACACCTTC. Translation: CASSLRTYGYTF.

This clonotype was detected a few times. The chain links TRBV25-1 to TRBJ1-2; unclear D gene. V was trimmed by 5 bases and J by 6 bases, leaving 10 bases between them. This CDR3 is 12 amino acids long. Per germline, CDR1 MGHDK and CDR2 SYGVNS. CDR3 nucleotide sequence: TGTGCCAGCAGTTCCACAGTGGATGGCTACACCTTC. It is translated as CASSSTVDGYTF.

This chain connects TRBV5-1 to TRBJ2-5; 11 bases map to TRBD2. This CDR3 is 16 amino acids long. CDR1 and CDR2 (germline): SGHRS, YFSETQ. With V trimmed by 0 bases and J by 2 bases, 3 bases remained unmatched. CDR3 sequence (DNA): TGCGCCAGCAGCTTGGGAGGGACTAGCGGTCAAGAGACCCAGTACTTC. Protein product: CASSLGGTSGQETQYF.

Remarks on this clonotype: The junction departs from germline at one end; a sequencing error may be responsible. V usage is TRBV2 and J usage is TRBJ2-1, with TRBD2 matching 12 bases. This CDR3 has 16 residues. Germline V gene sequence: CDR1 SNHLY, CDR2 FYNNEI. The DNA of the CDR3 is TGTGCCAGCAGGGTCGGACTAGCGGGATCCTTCAATGAGCAGTTCTTC. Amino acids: CASRVGLAGSFNEQFF.

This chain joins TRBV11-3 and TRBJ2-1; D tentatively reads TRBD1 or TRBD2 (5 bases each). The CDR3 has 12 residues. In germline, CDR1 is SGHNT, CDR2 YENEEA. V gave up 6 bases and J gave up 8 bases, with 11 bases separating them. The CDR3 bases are TGTGCCAGCAGTGGGACCGGCGATGAGCAGTTCTTC. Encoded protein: CASSGTGDEQFF.

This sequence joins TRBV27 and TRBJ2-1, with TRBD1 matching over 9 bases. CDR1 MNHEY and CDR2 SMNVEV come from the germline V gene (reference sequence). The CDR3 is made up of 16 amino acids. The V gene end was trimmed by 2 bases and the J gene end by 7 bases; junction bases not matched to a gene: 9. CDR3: CASSLRPDRGVNEQFF. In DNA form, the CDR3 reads TGTGCCAGCAGTTTACGACCCGACAGGGGGGTGAATGAGCAGTTCTTC.

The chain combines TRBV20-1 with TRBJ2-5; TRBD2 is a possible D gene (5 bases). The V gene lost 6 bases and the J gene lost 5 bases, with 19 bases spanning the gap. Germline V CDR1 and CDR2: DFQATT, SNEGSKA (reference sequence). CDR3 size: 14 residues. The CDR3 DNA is TGCAGTGCCCCCGTGGGAGAGATAGGGGAGACCCAGTACTTC. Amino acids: CSAPVGEIGETQYF.

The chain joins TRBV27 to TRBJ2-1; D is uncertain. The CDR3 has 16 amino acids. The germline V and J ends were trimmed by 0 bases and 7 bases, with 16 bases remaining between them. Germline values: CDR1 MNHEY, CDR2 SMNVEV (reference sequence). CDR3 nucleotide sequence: TGTGCCAGCAGTTTATCGGTACGCCGCCCCGGGAATGAGCAGTTCTTC. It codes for CASSLSVRRPGNEQFF.

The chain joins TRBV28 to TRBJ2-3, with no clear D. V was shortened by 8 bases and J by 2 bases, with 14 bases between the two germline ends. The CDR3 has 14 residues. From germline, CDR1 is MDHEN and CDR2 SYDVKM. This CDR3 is CASGPAGITDTQYF. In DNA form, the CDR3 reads TGTGCCAGCGGCCCTGCAGGTATCACAGATACGCAGTATTTT.

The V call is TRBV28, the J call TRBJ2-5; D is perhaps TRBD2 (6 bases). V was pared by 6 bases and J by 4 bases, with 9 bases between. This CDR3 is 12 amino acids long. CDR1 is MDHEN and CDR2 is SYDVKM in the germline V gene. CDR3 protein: CASSRLVETQYF. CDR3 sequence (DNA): TGTGCCAGCAGCCGACTAGTAGAGACCCAGTACTTC.